The 18 T cell receptor beta chains below all came from one sample that was sequenced in a study of T cell repertoires in cytomegalovirus infection. These TCRs' antigens remain unknown. TCRdb analysed the reads with MiXCR anew, one entry per CDR3 protein. The sample consists of 46,000 or so distinct CDR3 sequences, around 20% of them appearing once. The specimen sequenced was PBMCs, sequenced either directly or after in vitro stimulation (not recorded which). Receptors originate from a human donor in good health (CMV status not recorded). Some clones in this sample may be carry-over from other donors' samples.

This clonotype was detected ten times or more. V gene TRBV7-2 combines with J gene TRBJ2-5; D is undetermined. Per germline, CDR1 SGHTA and CDR2 FQGNSA. V dropped 2 bases and J dropped 1 base, with 5 bases sitting between them. CDR3 length: 13 amino acids. The CDR3 loop reads CASSLSAQETQYF. In DNA form, the CDR3 reads TGTGCCAGCAGCTTAAGCGCCCAAGAGACCCAGTACTTC.

This sequence joins TRBV18 and TRBJ2-3, with 9 bases matching TRBD2. J was trimmed by 7 bases and V by 0 bases; bases with no gene match: 8. The germline CDR1 and CDR2 sequences are KGHSH and LQKENI. The length of the CDR3 is 16 residues. In nucleotides, the CDR3 is TGTGCCAGCTCACCACCGGGACTAGCTCTCAGGAATACGCAGTATTTT. Translating gives CASSPPGLALRNTQYF.

Many counts were recorded for this clonotype. The chain carries TRBV7-2 and TRBJ2-5; possible D gene TRBD1, 5 bases. Germline loops: CDR1 SGHTA, CDR2 FQGNSA. The CDR3 has 14 amino acids. Trimming removed 2 bases from V and 5 bases from J, with 12 bases in between. CDR3 residues: CASSLYRMGETQYF. The CDR3 nucleotides read TGTGCCAGCAGCTTATACAGGATGGGGGAGACCCAGTACTTC.

A word on this clonotype: Since a much larger clone is just one base distant, this may be a read error. The chain recombines TRBV4-1 with TRBJ1-5, with D perhaps TRBD1 (6 bases). Trimming took off 3 bases at V and 2 bases at J, with 8 bases between the two ends. This CDR3 has 14 residues. The germline V gene has CDR1 MGHRA and CDR2 YSYEKL. For the CDR3, the DNA is TGCGCCAGCAGCCAGGCAGGGGGCAATCAGCCCCAGCATTTT. Translating gives CASSQAGGNQPQHF.

This clonotype has just a few counts. The chain uses TRBV5-5 and TRBJ1-5; 11 bases fit TRBD1. V shed 4 bases and J 5 bases; nucleotides not matched to a gene: 5. CDR1 is SGHKS and CDR2 is YYEKEE in the germline V gene (reference sequence). CDR3 length: 15 amino acids. CDR3 sequence (DNA): TGTGCCAGCAGCCGGACAGGGGGCTTCGATCAGCCCCAGCATTTT. It yields the protein CASSRTGGFDQPQHF.

The V call is TRBV20-1, the J call TRBJ2-1; possibly TRBD1 for D (6 bases). The V end was cut by 2 bases, the J end by 0 bases, with 11 bases between. CDR3 size: 15 residues. CDR1 and CDR2 from the germline V gene are DFQATT and SNEGSKA (reference sequence). CDR3 sequence (DNA): TGCAGTGCTAGACCCAGGGGCTACTCCTACAATGAGCAGTTCTTC. Translated: CSARPRGYSYNEQFF.

This clonotype occurred many times. The chain recombines TRBV3-1 with TRBJ2-3; a weak D match, TRBD1 (5 bases). CDR1 is LGHDT, CDR2 YNNKEL, per germline (reference sequence). This CDR3 spans 13 amino acids. Trimming removed 5 bases at V and 5 bases at J, with 11 bases between. This CDR3 reads CASSVGAGDTQYF. CDR3 DNA: TGTGCCAGCAGCGTAGGGGCCGGAGATACGCAGTATTTT.

In this sample, this clonotype turned up many times. This sequence joins TRBV28 and TRBJ1-2; the D is unclear. V lost 4 bases to trimming and J lost 4 bases, with 7 bases between them. Germline V gene data show CDR1 as MDHEN and CDR2 as SYDVKM. The CDR3 sequence is 12 residues long. The CDR3, as DNA: TGTGCCAGCAGTTCCCGCCTCTATGGCTACACCTTC. Protein: CASSSRLYGYTF.

This rearrangement joins TRBV20-1 to TRBJ1-3; tentative D call: TRBD1 (6 bases). The CDR3 totals 14 residues. The germline V gene has CDR1 DFQATT and CDR2 SNEGSKA (reference sequence). V lost 3 bases and J 4 bases, leaving 13 bases between the germline ends. The CDR3 loop reads CSASWGARGNTIYF. The CDR3 coding sequence is TGCAGTGCTAGTTGGGGGGCAAGGGGAAACACCATATATTTT.

The chain couples TRBV5-6 to TRBJ1-1; possible D gene TRBD1, 5 bases. Deletions cut 5 bases from V and 5 bases from J, with 22 bases between. CDR1 is SGHDT, CDR2 YYEEEE, per germline. The CDR3 is made up of 16 amino acids. The CDR3 reads CASRYRLGTGGTEAFF. The CDR3 DNA follows: TGTGCCAGCAGATATCGATTGGGGACCGGGGGGACTGAAGCTTTCTTT.

The chain links TRBV24-1 to TRBJ2-1; D is undetermined. CDR3 size: 15 residues. V lost 4 bases to trimming and J lost 4 bases, with 13 bases between them. Germline V gene lookup returns CDR1 KGHDR and CDR2 SFDVKD. As DNA, the CDR3 is TGTGCCACCAGTGACCCCAGTGTACTATACAATGAGCAGTTCTTC. This sequence encodes CATSDPSVLYNEQFF.

The J gene is TRBJ2-1, the V gene TRBV6-1, with 7 bases aligning to TRBD2. The CDR3 consists of 12 residues. Germline CDR1 MNHNS, CDR2 SASEGT. With 9 bases clipped from V and 4 bases from J, the junction kept 3 bases outside the gene matches. The CDR3 DNA sequence: TGTGCCAGGGGGGGGGAATACAATGAGCAGTTCTTC. Residues: CARGGEYNEQFF.

Concerning this clonotype itself: This could be a read error, since a much larger clone is one nucleotide away. This chain uses TRBV28 with TRBJ1-2; D may be TRBD1 (6 bases). V lost 2 bases to trimming and J lost 2 bases, with 12 bases between them. Germline V CDR1 and CDR2: MDHEN, SYDVKM. The CDR3 sequence is 15 residues long. In DNA, the CDR3 is TGTGCCAGCAGTTTACTGGGACACCCGAACTATGGCTACACCTTC. Its translation is CASSLLGHPNYGYTF.

In regard to this clonotype: A read error is possible here, since a much larger clone lies one base away. The chain employs TRBV7-2 and TRBJ2-1; D possibly corresponds to TRBD2 (5 bases). V was trimmed by 6 bases and J by 3 bases, leaving 12 bases between them. Germline V gene lookup returns CDR1 SGHTA and CDR2 FQGNSA. This CDR3 contains 14 residues. CDR3 sequence (DNA): TGTGCCAGCAGAGAGGACTTCCTCTACAATGAGCAGTTCTTC. Translated: CASREDFLYNEQFF.

This clonotype was found a few times. The J gene is TRBJ1-6, the V gene TRBV18; D ambiguous. CDR1 and CDR2 from the germline V gene are KGHSH and LQKENI. This CDR3 region has 14 residues. V lost 3 bases to trimming and J lost 3 bases, with 6 bases between them. CDR3 coding DNA: TGTGCCAGCTCACCTCCGGGCTATAATTCACCCCTCCACTTT. Translating gives CASSPPGYNSPLHF.

This clonotype was detected many times. The chain joins TRBV6-5 to TRBJ2-2; 10 bases are shared with TRBD2. CDR3 size: 16 residues. Germline values: CDR1 MNHEY, CDR2 SVGAGI. The V gene end was trimmed by 6 bases and the J gene end by 2 bases; junction bases not matched to a gene: 6. CDR3 protein: CASSRGLAQNTGELFF. CDR3 nucleotides: TGTGCCAGCAGCAGGGGACTAGCGCAAAACACCGGGGAGCTGTTTTTT.

By its share, this clonotype is medium-sized. The rearrangement links TRBV5-1 to TRBJ2-3; D uncertain. CDR1 and CDR2 from the germline V gene are SGHRS and YFSETQ. Trimming pared 3 bases from V and 0 bases from J, leaving 11 bases between. The CDR3 runs 15 residues. CDR3 nucleotide sequence: TGCGCCAGCAGCTCGTCCCCGGCTAGCACAGATACGCAGTATTTT. Encoded protein: CASSSSPASTDTQYF.

Many counts were recorded for this clonotype. J is TRBJ2-7 and V is TRBV7-8; no clear D gene. The CDR3 is 14 residues long. Trimming took 1 base from V and 6 from J, leaving 13 bases between them. Germline lookup yields CDR1 SGHVS and CDR2 FQNEAQ. The chain's CDR3 is CASSLDWSRSEQYF. CDR3 coding DNA: TGTGCCAGCAGCTTAGACTGGAGTCGGAGCGAGCAGTACTTC.